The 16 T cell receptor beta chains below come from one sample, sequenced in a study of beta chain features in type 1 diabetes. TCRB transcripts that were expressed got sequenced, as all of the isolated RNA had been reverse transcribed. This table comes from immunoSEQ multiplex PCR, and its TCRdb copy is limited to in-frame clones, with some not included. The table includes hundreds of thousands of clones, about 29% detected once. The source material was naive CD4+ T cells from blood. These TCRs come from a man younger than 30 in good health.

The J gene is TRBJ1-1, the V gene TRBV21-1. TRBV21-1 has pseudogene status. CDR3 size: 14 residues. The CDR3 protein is CASSPKGMNTEAFF. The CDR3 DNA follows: TGTGCCAGCAGCCCGAAAGGTATGAACACTGAAGCTTTCTTT.

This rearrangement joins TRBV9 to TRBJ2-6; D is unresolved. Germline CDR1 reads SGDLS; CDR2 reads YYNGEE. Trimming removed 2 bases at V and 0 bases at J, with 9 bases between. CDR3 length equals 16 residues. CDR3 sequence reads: CASSVRYSSGANVLTF. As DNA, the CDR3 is TGTGCCAGCAGCGTCCGGTACTCCTCTGGGGCCAACGTCCTGACTTTC.

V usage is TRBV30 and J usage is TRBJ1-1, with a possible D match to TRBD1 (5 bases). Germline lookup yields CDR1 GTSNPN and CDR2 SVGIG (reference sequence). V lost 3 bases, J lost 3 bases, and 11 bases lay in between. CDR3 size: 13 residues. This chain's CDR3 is CAWSGGGYTEAFF. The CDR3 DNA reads TGTGCCTGGAGCGGGGGAGGGTACACTGAAGCTTTCTTT.

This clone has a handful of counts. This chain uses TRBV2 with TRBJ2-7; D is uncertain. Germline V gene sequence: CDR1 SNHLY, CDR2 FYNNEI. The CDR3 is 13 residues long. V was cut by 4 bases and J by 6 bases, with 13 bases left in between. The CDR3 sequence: CASSGIRGGEQYF. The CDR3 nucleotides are TGTGCCAGCAGTGGGATAAGAGGCGGCGAGCAGTACTTC.

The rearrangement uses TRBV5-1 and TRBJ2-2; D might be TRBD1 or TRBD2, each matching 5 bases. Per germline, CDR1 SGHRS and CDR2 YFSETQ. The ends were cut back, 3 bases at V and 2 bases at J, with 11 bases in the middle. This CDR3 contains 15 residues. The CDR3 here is CASSSNGANTGELFF. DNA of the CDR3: TGCGCCAGCAGCTCGAACGGGGCAAACACCGGGGAGCTGTTTTTT.

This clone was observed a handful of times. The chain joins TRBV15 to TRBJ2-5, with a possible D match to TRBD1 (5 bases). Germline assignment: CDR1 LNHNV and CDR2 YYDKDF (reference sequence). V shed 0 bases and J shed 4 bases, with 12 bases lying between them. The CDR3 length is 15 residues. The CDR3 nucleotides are TGTGCCACCAGCAGAGACCCAGGGCCGAGAGAGACCCAGTACTTC. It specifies CATSRDPGPRETQYF.

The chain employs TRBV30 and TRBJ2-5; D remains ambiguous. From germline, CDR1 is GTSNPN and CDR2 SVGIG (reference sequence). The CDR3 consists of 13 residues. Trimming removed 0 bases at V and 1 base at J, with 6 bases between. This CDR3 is CAWSVGFQETQYF. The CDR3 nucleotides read TGTGCCTGGAGTGTAGGGTTCCAAGAGACCCAGTACTTC.

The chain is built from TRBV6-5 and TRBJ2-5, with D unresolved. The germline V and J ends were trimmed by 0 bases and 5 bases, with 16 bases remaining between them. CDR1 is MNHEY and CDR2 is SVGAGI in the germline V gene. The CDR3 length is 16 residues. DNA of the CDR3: TGTGCCAGCAGTTACTCGCAAGCGAGCATTGGGGAGACCCAGTACTTC. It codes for CASSYSQASIGETQYF.

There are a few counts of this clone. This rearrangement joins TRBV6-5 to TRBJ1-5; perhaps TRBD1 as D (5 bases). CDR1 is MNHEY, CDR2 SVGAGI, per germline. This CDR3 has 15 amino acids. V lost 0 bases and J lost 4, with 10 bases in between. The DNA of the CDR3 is TGTGCCAGCAGTTACTCGTACGGGGGGAATCAGCCCCAGCATTTT. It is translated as CASSYSYGGNQPQHF.

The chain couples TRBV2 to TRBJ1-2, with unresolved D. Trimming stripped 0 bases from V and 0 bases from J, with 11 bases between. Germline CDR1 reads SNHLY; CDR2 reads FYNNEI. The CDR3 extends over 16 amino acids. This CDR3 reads CASSEAKQPSNYGYTF. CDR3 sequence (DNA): TGTGCCAGCAGTGAAGCCAAACAGCCCTCTAACTATGGCTACACCTTC.

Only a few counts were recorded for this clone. The CDR3 nucleotides are TGTGCCACCAGACAGGTGACCTACGAGCAGTACTTC. Residues: CATRQVTYEQYF. This chain joins TRBV7-9 and TRBJ2-7; a possible D gene is TRBD1 (6 bases). V gave up 10 bases and J gave up 2 bases, with 12 bases separating them. Germline CDR1 is SEHNR and CDR2 is FQNEAQ (reference sequence). This CDR3 region has 12 residues.

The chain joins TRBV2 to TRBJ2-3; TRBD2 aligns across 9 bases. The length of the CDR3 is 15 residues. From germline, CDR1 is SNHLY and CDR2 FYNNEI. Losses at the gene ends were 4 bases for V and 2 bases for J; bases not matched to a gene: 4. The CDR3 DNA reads TGTGCCAGCAGTGCGGCGGGAGGGTTCACAGATACGCAGTATTTT. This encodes CASSAAGGFTDTQYF.

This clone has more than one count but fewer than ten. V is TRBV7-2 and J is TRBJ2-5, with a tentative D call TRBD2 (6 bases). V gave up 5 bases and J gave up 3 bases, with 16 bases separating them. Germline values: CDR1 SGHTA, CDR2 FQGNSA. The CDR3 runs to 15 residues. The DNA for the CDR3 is TGTGCCAGCAGCACCGGACTACCACAGGAAGAGACCCAGTACTTC. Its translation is CASSTGLPQEETQYF. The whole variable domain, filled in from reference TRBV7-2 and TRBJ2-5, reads GAGVSQSPSNKVTEKGKDVELRCDPISGHTALYWYRQSLGQGLEFLIYFQGNSAPDKSGLPSDRFSAERTGGSVSTLTIQRTQQEDSAVYLCASSTGLPQEETQYFGPGTRLLVL.

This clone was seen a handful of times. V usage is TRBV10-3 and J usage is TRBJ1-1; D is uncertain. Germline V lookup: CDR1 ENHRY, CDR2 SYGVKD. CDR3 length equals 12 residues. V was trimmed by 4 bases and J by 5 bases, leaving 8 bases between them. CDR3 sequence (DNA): TGTGCCATCAGTGTAGGGATAACTGAAGCTTTCTTT. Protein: CAISVGITEAFF.

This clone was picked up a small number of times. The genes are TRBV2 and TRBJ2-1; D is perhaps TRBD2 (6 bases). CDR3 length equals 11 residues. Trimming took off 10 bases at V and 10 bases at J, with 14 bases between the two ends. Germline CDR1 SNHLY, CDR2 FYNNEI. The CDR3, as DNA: TGTGCCACCAAAATGCGGGGCGAGCAGTTCTTC. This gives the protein CATKMRGEQFF.

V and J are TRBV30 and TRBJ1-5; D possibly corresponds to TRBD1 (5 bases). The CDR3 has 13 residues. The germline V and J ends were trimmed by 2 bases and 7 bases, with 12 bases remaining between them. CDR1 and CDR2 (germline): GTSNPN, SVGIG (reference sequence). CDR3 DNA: TGTGCCTGGAGTTTGGGGCGAAGGCAGCCCCAGCATTTT. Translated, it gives CAWSLGRRQPQHF.